Listed here are 21 T cell receptor beta chains from one sample, sequenced in a study of T cell repertoires in cytomegalovirus infection. TCRdb itself ran the reads through MiXCR, one entry per CDR3 protein. The table lists under 600,000 distinct CDR3 sequences, approximately 15% of them singletons, with approximately 24% in the top ten. Source material: CD8+ T cells from PBMCs. The source is a human donor in good health (CMV status not recorded). Some clones in this sample may be carry-over from other donors' samples.

This clonotype was counted only a few times. The chain has TRBV6-6 and TRBJ1-1, with unresolved D. V lost 7 bases and J 1 base, leaving 13 bases between the germline ends. The CDR3 has 14 residues. Germline loops: CDR1 MNHNY, CDR2 SVGAGI (reference sequence). CDR3 nucleotide sequence: TGTGCCAGCAATACCCGCCGGCCGAACACTGAAGCTTTCTTT. Translating it yields CASNTRRPNTEAFF.

The table lists this clonotype with many counts. The chain joins TRBV6-1 to TRBJ2-2, with 7 bases aligning to TRBD1. This CDR3 is built from 16 residues. CDR1 MNHNS and CDR2 SASEGT come from the germline V gene. V lost 1 base to trimming and J lost 11 bases; unmatched junction nucleotides: 13. Here the CDR3 DNA reads TGTGCCAGCAGTGAAGAATCATTACAACGACAGGGTGAGCTGTTTTTT. Encoded protein: CASSEESLQRQGELFF.

This clonotype was found many times. The chain is built from TRBV7-9 and TRBJ2-2; D uncertain. Germline V gene sequence: CDR1 SEHNR, CDR2 FQNEAQ (reference sequence). Deletions cut 0 bases from V and 7 bases from J, with 6 bases between. The CDR3 loop spans 13 amino acids. CDR3 DNA: TGTGCCAGCAGCTTAGCGTTGATCGGGGAGCTGTTTTTT. It yields the protein CASSLALIGELFF.

This clonotype has a count of ten or more. V usage is TRBV7-2 and J usage is TRBJ1-4; 8 nucleotides match TRBD1. The CDR3 sequence is 17 residues long. CDR1 is SGHTA, CDR2 FQGNSA, per germline. Trimming removed 5 bases from V and 0 bases from J; junction bases left unmatched: 8. As DNA, the CDR3 is TGTGCCAGCAGCCCCGGGACAGGACAACCAACTAATGAAAAACTGTTTTTT. It specifies CASSPGTGQPTNEKLFF.

This clonotype was seen repeatedly, ten times or more. This chain joins TRBV7-9 and TRBJ2-4, with a possible D match to TRBD1 (6 bases). CDR1 and CDR2 (germline): SEHNR, FQNEAQ (reference sequence). Deletions cut 0 bases from V and 11 bases from J, with 17 bases between. CDR3 length: 15 amino acids. The CDR3 DNA reads as TGTGCCAGCAGCTTAGCGCCGGACAGAGAAGAGGTTCAGTACTTC. Protein product: CASSLAPDREEVQYF.

V and J are TRBV28 and TRBJ2-5; no reliable D call. There are 14 residues in the CDR3. CDR1 is MDHEN and CDR2 is SYDVKM in the germline V gene. Trimming cost V 5 bases and J 7 bases, with 17 bases left between them. This CDR3 is CASSPGQDLRTQYF. The CDR3 bases are TGTGCCAGCAGTCCCGGTCAGGACCTGCGGACCCAGTACTTC.

This clonotype turned up a few times. This sequence joins TRBV5-1 and TRBJ2-5; 8 nucleotides align to TRBD2. Germline assignment: CDR1 SGHRS and CDR2 YFSETQ. There are 15 residues in the CDR3. Trimming cost V 5 bases and J 1 base; bases outside gene matches: 7. This chain's CDR3 is CASRGIAGSQETQYF. CDR3 DNA: TGCGCCAGCAGAGGAATAGCGGGATCCCAAGAGACCCAGTACTTC.

This clonotype came up many times. The chain is built from TRBV7-9 and TRBJ2-2, with D unresolved. The V end was cut by 2 bases, the J end by 6 bases, with 16 bases between. The CDR3 covers 16 residues. CDR1 and CDR2 (germline): SEHNR, FQNEAQ (reference sequence). The CDR3 sequence: CASSLNNPTFSGELFF. The CDR3 DNA follows: TGTGCCAGCAGCTTAAACAATCCGACTTTCTCCGGGGAGCTGTTTTTT.

In its sample, this clonotype was seen a few times. The junction differs from germline at one of its ends, possibly a read error. The gene calls are TRBV5-1 and TRBJ2-7; 8 bases agree with TRBD1. Germline V gives CDR1 SGHRS, CDR2 YFSETQ. The length of the CDR3 is 17 residues. The DNA of the CDR3 is TGCGCCAGCAGCCGATGGGGCCTGGGGACAGGACCCTACCAGCAGTACTTC. Its translation: CASSRWGLGTGPYQQYF.

The chain has TRBV13 and TRBJ2-1; 7 bases fit TRBD2. V was clipped by 4 bases and J by 5 bases; unmatched bases: 2. Germline values: CDR1 PRHDT, CDR2 FYEKMQ (reference sequence). The CDR3 consists of 13 residues. The CDR3 reads CASSSRGDNEQFF. CDR3 in DNA: TGTGCCAGCAGCTCCCGGGGGGACAATGAGCAGTTCTTC.

The sample holds a few counts of this clonotype. The V gene is TRBV29-1, the J gene TRBJ2-4; 8 nucleotides agree with TRBD2. The germline CDR1 and CDR2 sequences are SQVTM and ANQGSEA. The CDR3 totals 17 residues. The junction had 13 bases not matched to a gene; V was cut back by 3 bases and J by 3 bases. The CDR3 reads CSVDTSLKRGIKNIQYF. The CDR3 DNA reads TGCAGCGTTGATACGAGTTTGAAGCGGGGGATCAAAAACATTCAGTACTTC.

In regard to this clonotype: This may be a read error: a much more frequent sequence differs by one nucleotide. The chain combines TRBV28 with TRBJ1-1; 10 bases align to TRBD1. The CDR3 runs to 15 residues. Trimming at V came to 6 bases and at J to 1 base, leaving 5 bases not matched to a gene. In germline, CDR1 is MDHEN, CDR2 SYDVKM. The CDR3 sequence is CASRGTGEGNTEAFF. The CDR3 nucleotides are TGTGCCAGCAGGGGGACAGGGGAGGGGAACACTGAAGCTTTCTTT.

This clonotype was recorded many times. The chain couples TRBV15 to TRBJ1-5; 8 bases are a match to TRBD1. The germline CDR1 and CDR2 sequences are LNHNV and YYDKDF (reference sequence). Trimming removed 9 bases from V and 2 bases from J; junction bases left unmatched: 9. The length of the CDR3 is 15 residues. The CDR3 DNA reads as TGTGCCACAGATGCGGACAGGGAGGGCAATCAGCCCCAGCATTTT. Its protein is CATDADREGNQPQHF. Variable domain in full (rest from reference TRBV15 and TRBJ1-5): DAMVIQNPRYQVTQFGKPVTLSCSQTLNHNVMYWYQQKSSQAPKLLFHYYDKDFNNEADTPDNFQSRRPNTSFCFLDIRSPGLGDTAMYLCATDADREGNQPQHFGDGTRLSIL.

This clonotype turned up a few times. J is TRBJ2-7 and V is TRBV2; 8 bases are a match to TRBD2. Germline V gives CDR1 SNHLY, CDR2 FYNNEI. J gave up 5 bases and V 1 base, and 4 bases lay outside the gene matches. The CDR3 length is 14 residues. CDR3: CASSEGVTSDEQYF. The CDR3 coding sequence is TGTGCCAGCAGTGAAGGGGTGACTAGCGACGAGCAGTACTTC.

This clonotype was recorded at least ten times. The chain joins TRBV6-5 to TRBJ2-5, with no clear D. Trimming removed 2 bases from V and 1 base from J, with 14 bases in between. Germline V gene lookup returns CDR1 MNHEY and CDR2 SVGAGI. The CDR3 is made up of 16 amino acids. The CDR3 is CASSYGRPLGQETQYF. The DNA of the CDR3 is TGTGCCAGCAGTTACGGTCGGCCCCTTGGCCAAGAGACCCAGTACTTC.

This clonotype was seen ten or more times. The J gene is TRBJ1-1, the V gene TRBV15; D is undetermined. Deletions cut 0 bases from V and 6 bases from J, with 8 bases between. There are 13 residues in the CDR3. Germline CDR1 LNHNV, CDR2 YYDKDF (reference sequence). In DNA, the CDR3 is TGTGCCACCAGCAGAGACTCGGTAGCTGAAGCTTTCTTT. Protein: CATSRDSVAEAFF.

This clonotype was seen a handful of times. V is TRBV27 and J is TRBJ2-3; 12 nucleotides match TRBD2. V was clipped by 8 bases and J by 0 bases; unmatched bases: 12. The CDR3 runs to 18 residues. CDR1 and CDR2 from the germline V gene are MNHEY and SMNVEV (reference sequence). The CDR3 DNA follows: TGTGCCAGCGGGGTCTGGGGACTAGCGGGTGCTAGCACAGATACGCAGTATTTT. Encoded protein: CASGVWGLAGASTDTQYF.

V is TRBV4-1 and J is TRBJ1-2; D may be TRBD1 (5 bases). From germline, CDR1 is MGHRA and CDR2 YSYEKL. V dropped 0 bases and J dropped 13 bases, with 15 bases sitting between them. The CDR3 consists of 13 residues. The CDR3 nucleotides read TGCGCCAGCAGCCAAGATTTGGGCAGGGCTCGCACCTTC. It is translated as CASSQDLGRARTF.

At least ten counts were recorded for this clonotype. This rearrangement joins TRBV10-3 to TRBJ1-1; 10 bases align to TRBD1. Trimming at V came to 4 bases and at J to 1 base, leaving 9 bases not matched to a gene. Germline V gives CDR1 ENHRY, CDR2 SYGVKD. The CDR3 has 17 residues. CDR3 amino acids: CAISGAGDRGSNTEAFF. CDR3 sequence (DNA): TGTGCCATCAGTGGGGCGGGGGACAGGGGTTCGAACACTGAAGCTTTCTTT.

This chain links TRBV27 with TRBJ2-7; D is perhaps TRBD2 (6 bases). CDR3 size: 15 residues. V was trimmed by 3 bases and J by 4 bases, leaving 16 bases between them. The germline V gene encodes CDR1 MNHEY and CDR2 SMNVEV (reference sequence). CDR3 protein: CASSFPGRRAYEQYF. CDR3 coding DNA: TGTGCCAGCAGTTTCCCGGGGAGGAGGGCTTACGAGCAGTACTTC.

This clonotype was recorded many times. The genes are TRBV7-6 and TRBJ2-7, with 15 bases fitting TRBD2. V shed 5 bases and J 4 bases; nucleotides not matched to a gene: 12. CDR3 length: 18 residues. Germline V gene sequence: CDR1 SGHVS, CDR2 FNYEAQ. CDR3: CASSPSPGTSGRFYEQYF. The CDR3, as DNA: TGTGCCAGCAGCCCTAGTCCAGGGACTAGCGGGAGGTTTTACGAGCAGTACTTC.